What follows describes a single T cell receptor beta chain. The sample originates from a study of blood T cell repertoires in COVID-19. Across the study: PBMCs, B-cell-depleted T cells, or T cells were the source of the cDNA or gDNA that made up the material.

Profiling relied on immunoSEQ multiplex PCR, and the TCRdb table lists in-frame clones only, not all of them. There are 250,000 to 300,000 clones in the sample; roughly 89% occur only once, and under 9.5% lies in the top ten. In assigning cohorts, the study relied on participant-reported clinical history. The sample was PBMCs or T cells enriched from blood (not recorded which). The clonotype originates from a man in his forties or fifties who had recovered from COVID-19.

CDR3 in amino acids: CASSPRAGEAFF. As DNA, the CDR3 is TGTGCCAGCAGCCCCCGAGCAGGTGAAGCTTTCTTT. The V call is TRBV11-1, the J call TRBJ1-1; D ambiguous. CDR3 length: 12 residues. Germline V gene sequence: CDR1 SGHAT, CDR2 FQDESV (reference sequence). Trimming removed 5 bases at V and 7 bases at J, with 11 bases between.